Described below is a single T cell receptor (beta chain) sequence and its context. TCRdb's copy holds only in-frame clones and misses some; the assay was immunoSEQ multiplex PCR. There are roughly 66,000 clones in the sample; 90% occur only once, and around 1.8% lies in the top ten. This sample was taken from a study of T cells in localized non-small cell lung cancer. The source is a woman aged 35-70 years with stage I lung adenocarcinoma. The sequencing used peripheral blood, collected before any cancer treatment.

CDR3 nucleotide sequence: TGTGCTGGATGGGTGGGCGAGCAGTTCTTC. Its protein is CAGWVGEQFF. The chain joins TRBV19 to TRBJ2-1; no reliable D call. Germline assignment: CDR1 LNHDA and CDR2 SQIVND (reference sequence). The CDR3 is made up of 10 amino acids.